This T cell receptor (beta chain) appears in the sequencing data of a study of regulatory T cells in long-lasting Graves disease. Sample time point: newly diagnosed GD, antithyroid drugs for less than 3 months. From RNA extracted from PBMCs, the TCR library was made. Graves' disease diagnosis used American Thyroid Association guidelines. This clonotype came up many times. Relying on iRepertoire HTBI primers and Arm-PCR of CDR3 regions, the team built TCR beta libraries. TCRdb reprocessed the multiplex PCR reads with MiXCR, giving one entry per CDR3 protein. The data contain around 500,000 distinct CDR3 sequences, about 11% of them seen just once; the ten biggest clones take up approximately 9.6%. Separately, the same data were catalogued under a study of T cells in Graves' hyperthyroidism and ophthalmopathy. This second report adds: Researchers defined stable Graves' hyperthyroidism as no ophthalmopathy progression within 18 months. Blood also showed most of the thyroid clonotypes that were expanded above 0.001.

The sample was peripheral blood mononuclear cells (PBMCs), taken at new diagnosis, from a patient treated with antithyroid drugs. The sequence came from a woman younger than 45 with Graves disease.

CDR3 sequence (DNA): TGTGCCAGCAGCCCAAACTGGAATGAGCAGTTCTTC. It specifies CASSPNWNEQFF. This sequence joins TRBV2 and TRBJ2-1, with unresolved D. The ends were cut back, 6 bases at V and 7 bases at J, with 10 bases in the middle. The germline CDR1 and CDR2 sequences are SNHLY and FYNNEI. This CDR3 is 12 amino acids long.